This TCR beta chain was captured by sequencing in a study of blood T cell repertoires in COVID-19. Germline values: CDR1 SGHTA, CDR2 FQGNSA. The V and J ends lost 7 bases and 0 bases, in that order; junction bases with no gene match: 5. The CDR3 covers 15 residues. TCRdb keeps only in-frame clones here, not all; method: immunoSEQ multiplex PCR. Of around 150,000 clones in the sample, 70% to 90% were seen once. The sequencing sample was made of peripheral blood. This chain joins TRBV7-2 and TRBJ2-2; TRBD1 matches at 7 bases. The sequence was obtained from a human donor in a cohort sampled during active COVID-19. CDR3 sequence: CASKVDRSNTGELFF. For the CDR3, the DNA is TGTGCCAGCAAGGTGGACAGGTCGAACACCGGGGAGCTGTTTTTT.